A selection of T cell receptor beta chains follows, all from one sample in a study of regulatory T cells in long-lasting Graves disease. TCRdb re-derived calls from the multiplex PCR reads in MiXCR, one entry per CDR3 protein. The sample yields approximately 230,000 distinct CDR3 sequences, around 18% seen once. Sequencing used peripheral blood mononuclear cells (PBMCs), obtained at new diagnosis, from a patient treated with antithyroid drugs. Receptor source: a female donor with Graves disease. CDR3s include the opening cysteine and the closing phenylalanine or tryptophan. D genes are given only for firm matches. Size tells how often a clone was seen (once, few, many) or the class of an expanded clone, and some rows leave it out.

TRBJ2-1 TRBV20-1 many TRBD2 CSASSGLADNEQFF TGCAGTGCTAGTTCAGGACTAGCGGACAATGAGCAGTTCTTC
TRBJ2-7 TRBV20-1 many TRBD1 CSARGTGGLYEQYF TGCAGTGCTAGAGGGACAGGAGGTTTGTACGAGCAGTACTTC
TRBJ2-4 TRBV3-1 NA NA CASSPSAGIKNIQYF TGTGCCAGCAGCCCCTCGGCCGGAATAAAAAACATTCAGTACTTC
TRBJ1-2 TRBV18 many TRBD1 CASSPPRTGRIDTF TGTGCCAGCTCACCACCGAGGACAGGGCGAATCGACACCTTC
TRBJ2-3 TRBV20-1 many NA CSARVRGRTDTQYF TGCAGTGCTAGAGTCAGGGGGAGGACAGATACGCAGTATTTT
TRBJ2-7 TRBV30 NA NA CAWSVRSYEQYF TGTGCCTGGAGTGTACGCTCCTACGAGCAGTACTTC
TRBJ1-1 TRBV11-2 many NA CASRPWGEGDTEAFF TGTGCCAGCAGGCCCTGGGGGGAGGGCGACACTGAAGCTTTCTTT
TRBJ1-1 TRBV28 many TRBD1 CASSLRRGLANTEAFF TGTGCCAGCAGTTTACGCAGGGGGTTGGCTAACACTGAAGCTTTCTTT
TRBJ2-5 TRBV28 NA TRBD2 CASSSGTIPYQETQYF TGTGCCAGCAGTTCAGGGACTATCCCTTACCAAGAGACCCAGTACTTC
TRBJ2-2 TRBV12-3/TRBV12-4 many TRBD2 CASSRRLAGGGELFF TGTGCCAGCAGCCGCCGGCTAGCGGGAGGCGGGGAGCTGTTTTTT
TRBJ2-3 TRBV7-9 NA NA CASPAGGLPADTQYF TGTGCCAGCCCTGCCGGGGGTCTGCCAGCAGATACGCAGTATTTT
TRBJ2-3 TRBV20-1 many NA CSARKLGNEDTQYF TGCAGTGCTAGGAAACTAGGGAACGAAGATACGCAGTATTTT
TRBJ2-3 TRBV24-1 many TRBD1 CATSETGDSTDTQYF TGTGCCACCAGTGAGACAGGGGACTCCACAGATACGCAGTATTTT
TRBJ2-1 TRBV24-1 many TRBD2 CATSPSAGGDEQFF TGTGCCACCAGTCCCTCGGCGGGGGGCGATGAGCAGTTCTTC
TRBJ2-1 TRBV5-4 few TRBD2 CASSFSTSGSKGEQFF TGTGCCAGCAGCTTTTCGACTAGCGGGAGTAAGGGTGAGCAGTTCTTC
TRBJ1-2 TRBV6-5 NA NA CASSYALAGPNYGYTF TGTGCCAGCAGTTACGCTTTAGCAGGGCCCAACTATGGCTACACCTTC
TRBJ2-7 TRBV7-9 many NA CASSLWDASDEQYF TGTGCCAGCAGCTTGTGGGACGCATCCGACGAGCAGTACTTC
TRBJ2-3 TRBV20-1 many TRBD2 CSARDLRGGSGSDTQYF TGCAGTGCTAGAGATCTTCGTGGCGGGAGTGGATCAGATACGCAGTATTTT
TRBJ2-5 TRBV12-3/TRBV12-4 many TRBD2 CASSDIKLGSGRKETQYF TGTGCCAGCAGTGATATAAAACTCGGGTCCGGGAGGAAGGAGACCCAGTACTTC
TRBJ1-1 TRBV5-4 many TRBD1 CASSQGTGEGEAFF TGTGCCAGCAGCCAAGGGACAGGCGAGGGTGAAGCTTTCTTT
TRBJ2-7 TRBV18 many NA CASSPGTIYYEQYF TGTGCCAGCTCACCCGGGACAATTTACTACGAGCAGTACTTC
TRBJ2-5 TRBV2 many TRBD1 CASTLQGASETQYF TGTGCCAGCACCTTACAGGGGGCCAGCGAGACCCAGTACTTC
TRBJ2-5 TRBV6-4 few NA CASSGPSRVPEETQYF TGTGCCAGCAGTGGACCTTCTAGGGTACCAGAAGAGACCCAGTACTTC